These 9 T cell receptor beta chains were all obtained from the same sample, sequenced in a study of blood T cell repertoires in COVID-19. Libraries were prepared by immunoSEQ multiplex PCR; TCRdb keeps only in-frame clonotypes and omits some of them. The repertoire holds some 130,000 clones, with approximately 88% as singletons. The specimen sequenced was PBMCs or T cells enriched from blood (not recorded which). The receptors derive from a man in his forties with acute COVID-19.

The gene calls are TRBV10-3 and TRBJ2-7; 13 bases fit TRBD2. The V gene's germline CDR1 is ENHRY and CDR2 SYGVKD. V shed 10 bases, J shed 5 bases, and the junction held 8 bases outside the gene matches. The CDR3 has 14 amino acids. The CDR3 sequence: CASRLAGGLDEQYF. The CDR3 DNA reads as TGTGCCAGCCGACTAGCGGGGGGCCTGGACGAGCAGTACTTC.

The chain couples TRBV27 to TRBJ2-1; no clear D. There are 18 residues in the CDR3. V lost 3 bases, J lost 0 bases, and 18 bases lay in between. Germline lookup yields CDR1 MNHEY and CDR2 SMNVEV (reference sequence). The DNA of the CDR3 is TGTGCCAGCAGTTTTAGCTCCAGAGAAGCCCACTCCTACAATGAGCAGTTCTTC. Translation gives CASSFSSREAHSYNEQFF.

There are a few counts of this clone. The V and J genes are TRBV5-1 and TRBJ1-2, with TRBD1 matching 11 bases. Germline V CDR1 and CDR2: SGHRS, YFSETQ. V was clipped by 2 bases and J by 6 bases; unmatched bases: 12. This CDR3 comprises 17 residues. The CDR3 spells CASSFFGQGARIDGYTF. The CDR3 region has the DNA TGCGCCAGCAGCTTTTTCGGACAGGGGGCGCGTATAGATGGCTACACCTTC.

The V and J genes are TRBV19 and TRBJ2-5; 9 bases are a match to TRBD1. Germline-derived CDR1 and CDR2 are LNHDA and SQIVND (reference sequence). This CDR3 region has 13 residues. With V trimmed by 4 bases and J by 6 bases, 3 bases remained unmatched. For the CDR3, the DNA is TGTGCCAGTAGTAGTACAGGGGGCCAGACCCAGTACTTC. This translates into CASSSTGGQTQYF.

The chain employs TRBV5-1 and TRBJ2-7, with 9 bases identical to TRBD1. Losses at the gene ends were 5 bases for V and 5 bases for J; bases not matched to a gene: 8. This CDR3 is 14 amino acids long. Germline CDR1 SGHRS, CDR2 YFSETQ. The CDR3 DNA follows: TGCGCCAGCAGTGCCGGACAGGGGATCAACGAGCAGTACTTC. Its translation is CASSAGQGINEQYF.

The V call is TRBV4-3, the J call TRBJ2-7; 8 bases align to TRBD2. This CDR3 has 16 residues. CDR1 is LGHNA, CDR2 YSLEER, per germline. V lost 0 bases, J lost 2 bases, and 6 bases stayed unmatched. The CDR3 sequence is CASSQDPAGAAYEQYF. CDR3 in DNA: TGCGCCAGCAGCCAAGATCCAGCGGGAGCCGCCTACGAGCAGTACTTC.

In its sample, this clone is large. This chain uses TRBV6-2 or TRBV6-3 with TRBJ1-6; D call uncertain. CDR1 MNHEY and CDR2 SVGEGT come from the germline V gene. CDR3 size: 14 residues. V lost 5 bases to trimming and J lost 7 bases, with 12 bases between them. This CDR3 is CASSPSGDNSPLHF. The CDR3 region has the DNA TGTGCCAGCAGTCCGTCGGGTGACAATTCACCCCTCCACTTT.

J is TRBJ1-1 and V is TRBV6-2 or TRBV6-3; 10 nucleotides line up with TRBD1. The V segment lost 6 bases and the J segment 6 bases; nucleotides outside the gene matches: 4. Germline-derived CDR1 and CDR2 are MNHEY and SVGEGT. The CDR3 loop spans 13 amino acids. The CDR3 DNA sequence: TGTGCCAGCAGCTGGGACAGGGGAGCTGAAGCTTTCTTT. Protein sequence: CASSWDRGAEAFF.

The CDR3 bases are TGTGCCAGCAGTTACTCGTCGGGACAGGGTCATGGCTACACCTTC. It encodes CASSYSSGQGHGYTF. This chain connects TRBV6-5 to TRBJ1-2, with 9 bases fitting TRBD1. The CDR3 contains 15 residues. The germline V gene has CDR1 MNHEY and CDR2 SVGAGI. V trimming: 0 bases; J trimming: 6 bases; junction bases outside the gene matches: 5.